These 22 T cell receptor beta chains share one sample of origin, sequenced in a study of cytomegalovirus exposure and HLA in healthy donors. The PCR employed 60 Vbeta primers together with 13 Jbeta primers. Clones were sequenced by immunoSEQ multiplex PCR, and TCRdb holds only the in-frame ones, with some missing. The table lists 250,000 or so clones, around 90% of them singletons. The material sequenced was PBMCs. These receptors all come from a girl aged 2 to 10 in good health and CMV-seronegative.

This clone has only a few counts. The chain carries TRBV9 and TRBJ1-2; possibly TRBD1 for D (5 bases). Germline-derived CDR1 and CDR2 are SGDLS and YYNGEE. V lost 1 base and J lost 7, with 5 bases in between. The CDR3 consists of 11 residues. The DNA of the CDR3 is TGTGCCAGCAGCGTACAGGGTGGCTACACCTTC. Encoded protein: CASSVQGGYTF.

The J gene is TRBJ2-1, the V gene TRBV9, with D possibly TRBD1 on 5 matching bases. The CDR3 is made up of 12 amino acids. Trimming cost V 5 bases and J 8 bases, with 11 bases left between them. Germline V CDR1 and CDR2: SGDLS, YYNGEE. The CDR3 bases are TGTGCCAGCAGTCCTTGGGGCGATGAGCAGTTCTTC. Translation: CASSPWGDEQFF.

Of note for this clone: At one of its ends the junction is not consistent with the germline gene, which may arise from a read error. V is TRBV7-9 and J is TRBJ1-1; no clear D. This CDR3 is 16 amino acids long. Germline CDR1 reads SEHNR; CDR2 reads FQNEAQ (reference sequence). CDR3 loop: CSSSLPPGGMNTEAFF. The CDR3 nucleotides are TGTTCCAGCAGCTTACCCCCAGGCGGGATGAACACTGAAGCTTTCTTT.

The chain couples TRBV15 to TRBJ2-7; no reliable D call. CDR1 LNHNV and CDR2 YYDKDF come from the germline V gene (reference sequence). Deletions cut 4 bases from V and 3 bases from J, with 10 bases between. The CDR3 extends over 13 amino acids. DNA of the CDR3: TGTGCCACCAGCACGACTGACCGCTACGAGCAGTACTTC. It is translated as CATSTTDRYEQYF.

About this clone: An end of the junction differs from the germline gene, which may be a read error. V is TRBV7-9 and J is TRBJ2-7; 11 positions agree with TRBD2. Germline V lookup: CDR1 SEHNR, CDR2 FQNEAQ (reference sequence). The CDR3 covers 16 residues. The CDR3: CSSSLPGLAATREQYF. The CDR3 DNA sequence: TGTTCCAGCAGCTTACCGGGACTAGCGGCCACCCGAGAACAGTACTTC.

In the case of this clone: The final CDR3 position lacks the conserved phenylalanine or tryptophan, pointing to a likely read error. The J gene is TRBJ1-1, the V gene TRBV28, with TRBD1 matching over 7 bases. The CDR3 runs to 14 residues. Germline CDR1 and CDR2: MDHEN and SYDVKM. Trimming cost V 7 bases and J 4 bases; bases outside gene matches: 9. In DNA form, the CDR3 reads TGTGCCAGCAAATGGAGGGGGCTGGGCACTGAAGCTTTCCTT. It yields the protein CASKWRGLGTEAFL.

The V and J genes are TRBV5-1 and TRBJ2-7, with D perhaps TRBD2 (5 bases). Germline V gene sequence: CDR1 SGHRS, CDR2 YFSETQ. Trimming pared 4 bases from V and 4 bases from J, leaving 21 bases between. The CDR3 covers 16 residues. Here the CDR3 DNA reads TGCGCCAGCAGCGCCGTCTGGCCCTCGGAGGAGTACGAGCAGTACTTC. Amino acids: CASSAVWPSEEYEQYF.

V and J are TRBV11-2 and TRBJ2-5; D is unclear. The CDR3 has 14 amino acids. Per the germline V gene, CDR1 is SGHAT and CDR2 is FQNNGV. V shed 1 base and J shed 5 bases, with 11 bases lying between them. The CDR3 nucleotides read TGTGCCAGCAGCTTAGGTCGGGTTGGGGAGACCCAGTACTTC. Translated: CASSLGRVGETQYF. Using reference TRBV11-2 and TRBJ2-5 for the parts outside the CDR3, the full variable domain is EAGVAQSPRYKIIEKRQSVAFWCNPISGHATLYWYQQILGQGPKLLIQFQNNGVVDDSQLPKDRFSAERLKGVDSTLKIQPAKLEDSAVYLCASSLGRVGETQYFGPGTRLLVL.

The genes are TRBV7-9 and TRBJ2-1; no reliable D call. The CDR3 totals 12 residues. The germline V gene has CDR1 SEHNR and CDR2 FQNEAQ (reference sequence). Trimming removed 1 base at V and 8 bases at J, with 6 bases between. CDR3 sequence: CASSLDTDEQFF. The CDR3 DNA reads TGTGCCAGCAGCTTAGACACCGATGAGCAGTTCTTC.

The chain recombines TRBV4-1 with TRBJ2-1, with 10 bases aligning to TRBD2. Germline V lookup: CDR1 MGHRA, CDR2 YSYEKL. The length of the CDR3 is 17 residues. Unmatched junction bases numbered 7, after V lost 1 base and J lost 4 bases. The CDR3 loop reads CASSQGGTSGAYNEQFF. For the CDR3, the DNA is TGCGCCAGCAGCCAAGGAGGAACTAGCGGGGCTTACAATGAGCAGTTCTTC.

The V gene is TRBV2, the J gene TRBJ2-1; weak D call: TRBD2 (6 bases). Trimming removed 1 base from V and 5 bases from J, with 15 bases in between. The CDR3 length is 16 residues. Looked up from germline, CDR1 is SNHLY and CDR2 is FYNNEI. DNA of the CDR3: TGTGCCAGCAGTGAAGAGGGAGGCATTCCCGACAATGAGCAGTTCTTC. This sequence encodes CASSEEGGIPDNEQFF. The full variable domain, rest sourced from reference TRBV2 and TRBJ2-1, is EPEVTQTPSHQVTQMGQEVILRCVPISNHLYFYWYRQILGQKVEFLVSFYNNEISEKSEIFDDQFSVERPDGSNFTLKIRSTKLEDSAMYFCASSEEGGIPDNEQFFGPGTRLTVL.

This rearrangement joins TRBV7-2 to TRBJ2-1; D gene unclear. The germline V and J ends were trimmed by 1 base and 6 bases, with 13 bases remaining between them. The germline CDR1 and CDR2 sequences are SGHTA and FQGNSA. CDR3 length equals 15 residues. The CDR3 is CASSLGRSTLNEQFF. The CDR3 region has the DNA TGTGCCAGCAGCTTAGGGCGGAGTACTCTCAATGAGCAGTTCTTC.

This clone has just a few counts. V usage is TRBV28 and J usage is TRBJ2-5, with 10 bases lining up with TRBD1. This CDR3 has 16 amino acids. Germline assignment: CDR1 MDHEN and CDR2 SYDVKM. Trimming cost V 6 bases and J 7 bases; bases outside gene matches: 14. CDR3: CASRYRDRGLSGTQYF. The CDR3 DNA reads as TGTGCCAGCAGGTACCGGGACAGGGGCCTTTCGGGGACCCAGTACTTC.

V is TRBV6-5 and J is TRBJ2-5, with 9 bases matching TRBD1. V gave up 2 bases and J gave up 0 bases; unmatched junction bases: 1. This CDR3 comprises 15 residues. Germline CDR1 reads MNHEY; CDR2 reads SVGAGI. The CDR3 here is CASSYGTGYQETQYF. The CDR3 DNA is TGTGCCAGCAGTTACGGGACAGGGTACCAAGAGACCCAGTACTTC.

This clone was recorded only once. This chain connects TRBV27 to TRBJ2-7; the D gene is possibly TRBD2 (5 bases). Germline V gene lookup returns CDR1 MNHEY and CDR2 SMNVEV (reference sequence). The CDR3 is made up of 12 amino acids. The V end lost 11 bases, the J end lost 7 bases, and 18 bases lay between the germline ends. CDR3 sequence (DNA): TGTGCCGCCGGCCTTTTGTCGGGGGAGCAGTACTTC. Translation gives CAAGLLSGEQYF.

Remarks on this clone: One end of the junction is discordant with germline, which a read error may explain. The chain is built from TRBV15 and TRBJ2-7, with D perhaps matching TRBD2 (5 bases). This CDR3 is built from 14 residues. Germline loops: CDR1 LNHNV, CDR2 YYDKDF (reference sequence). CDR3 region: CATSRPPDSHEQYF. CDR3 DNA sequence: TGTGCCACCAGCCGACCCCCGGACTCCCACGAGCAGTACTTC.

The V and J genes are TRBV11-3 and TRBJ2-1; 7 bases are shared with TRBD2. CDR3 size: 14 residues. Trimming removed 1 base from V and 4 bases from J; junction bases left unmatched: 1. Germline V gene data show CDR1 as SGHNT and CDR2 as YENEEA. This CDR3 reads CASSLAGGYNEQFF. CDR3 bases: TGTGCCAGCAGCTTAGCGGGGGGTTACAATGAGCAGTTCTTC.

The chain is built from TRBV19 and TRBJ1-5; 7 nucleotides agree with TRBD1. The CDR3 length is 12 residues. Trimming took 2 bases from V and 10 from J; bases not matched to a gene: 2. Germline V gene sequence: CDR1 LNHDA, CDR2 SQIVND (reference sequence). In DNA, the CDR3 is TGTGCCAGTAGTATAAACAGGGGCCCCCAGCATTTT. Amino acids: CASSINRGPQHF. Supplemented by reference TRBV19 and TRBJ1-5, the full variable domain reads DGGITQSPKYLFRKEGQNVTLSCEQNLNHDAMYWYRQDPGQGLRLIYYSQIVNDFQKGDIAEGYSVSREKKESFPLTVTSAQKNPTAFYLCASSINRGPQHFGDGTRLSIL.

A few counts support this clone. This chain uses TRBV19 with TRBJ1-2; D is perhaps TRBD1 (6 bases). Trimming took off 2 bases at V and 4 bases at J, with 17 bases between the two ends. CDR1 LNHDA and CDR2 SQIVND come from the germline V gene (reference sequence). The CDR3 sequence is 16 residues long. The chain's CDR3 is CASSIRGFEALYGYTF. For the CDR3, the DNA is TGTGCCAGTAGTATAAGGGGGTTCGAAGCCCTCTATGGCTACACCTTC.

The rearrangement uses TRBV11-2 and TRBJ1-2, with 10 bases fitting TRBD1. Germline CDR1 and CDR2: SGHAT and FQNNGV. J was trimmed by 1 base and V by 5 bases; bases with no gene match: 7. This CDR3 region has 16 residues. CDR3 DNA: TGTGCCAGCAGCGCATCCGGGACAGGGGTTAACTATGGCTACACCTTC. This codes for CASSASGTGVNYGYTF.

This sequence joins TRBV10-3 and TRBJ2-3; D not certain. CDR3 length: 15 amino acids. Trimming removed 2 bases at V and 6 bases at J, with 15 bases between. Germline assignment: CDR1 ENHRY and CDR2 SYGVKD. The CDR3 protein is CAISEPRQLLDTQYF. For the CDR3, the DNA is TGTGCCATCAGTGAGCCCCGACAACTGCTGGATACGCAGTATTTT.

DNA for the CDR3: TGTGCCAGCAACATACTAGCATCGGGGGAGCTGTTTTTT. It specifies CASNILASGELFF. The chain links TRBV6-5 to TRBJ2-2, with D perhaps matching TRBD2 (6 bases). The length of the CDR3 is 13 residues. V lost 7 bases and J 8 bases, leaving 14 bases between the germline ends. Germline assignment: CDR1 MNHEY and CDR2 SVGAGI.